The 31 T cell receptor beta chains reported below all come from one sample, sequenced in a study of T cells after yellow fever vaccination. TCRdb used MiXCR to reprocess the 5' RACE reads, holding one entry per CDR3 protein. This table has under 150,000 distinct CDR3 sequences, roughly 8% appearing once. The material sequenced was CD4+ T cells sorted from PBMCs, taken 5 days after the yellow fever booster vaccination. The receptors originated from a man aged 25-45 years who received the YFV17D yellow fever vaccine.

This clonotype was observed at least ten times. V gene TRBV5-1 combines with J gene TRBJ2-7; no reliable D call. This CDR3 is built from 15 residues. Trimming pared 0 bases from V and 6 bases from J, leaving 16 bases between. Germline V gene data show CDR1 as SGHRS and CDR2 as YFSETQ. The CDR3 bases are TGCGCCAGCAGCTTGGAATTGCGCCTCACTTCCGAGCAGTACTTC. It is translated as CASSLELRLTSEQYF.

This clonotype appeared many times. V is TRBV9 and J is TRBJ2-1, with 10 positions matching TRBD1. V lost 3 bases and J lost 6; bases outside the gene matches: 9. CDR1 is SGDLS, CDR2 YYNGEE, per germline. This CDR3 contains 16 residues. CDR3 region: CASSALGTGVGNEQFF. CDR3 nucleotide sequence: TGTGCCAGCAGCGCTCTCGGGACAGGGGTTGGCAATGAGCAGTTCTTC.

This clonotype was counted at least ten times. The J gene is TRBJ2-5, the V gene TRBV7-9; TRBD1 aligns across 7 bases. CDR3 size: 13 residues. V gave up 5 bases and J gave up 3 bases; unmatched junction bases: 3. The germline gives CDR1 SEHNR, CDR2 FQNEAQ (reference sequence). The chain's CDR3 is CASSKDRKETQYF. As DNA, the CDR3 is TGTGCCAGCAGCAAGGACAGGAAAGAGACCCAGTACTTC. The full variable domain, with the rest looked up from reference TRBV7-9 and TRBJ2-5, is DTGVSQNPRHKITKRGQNVTFRCDPISEHNRLYWYRQTLGQGPEFLTYFQNEAQLEKSRLLSDRFSAERPKGSFSTLEIQRTEQGDSAMYLCASSKDRKETQYFGPGTRLLVL.

This clonotype was observed many times. The rearrangement joins TRBV7-2 to TRBJ2-7, with D possibly matching TRBD2 (5 bases). CDR1 SGHTA and CDR2 FQGNSA come from the germline V gene. V lost 0 bases, J lost 1 base, and 13 bases lay in between. The CDR3 is made up of 16 amino acids. CDR3 residues: CASSLARTGFSYEQYF. The CDR3 nucleotides are TGTGCCAGCAGCTTAGCGCGGACTGGATTTTCCTACGAGCAGTACTTC.

About this clonotype itself: A much larger clonotype is one base distant, so this may be a read error. J is TRBJ1-3 and V is TRBV29-1; D ambiguous. Germline lookup yields CDR1 SQVTM and CDR2 ANQGSEA. The CDR3 has 13 residues. The chain's CDR3 is CSVVRHESNIIYF. The CDR3 region has the DNA TGCAGCGTTGTCAGACACGAATCGAACATCATATATTTT.

The table lists this clonotype with many counts. The V call is TRBV5-1, the J call TRBJ1-4, with a tentative D call TRBD1 (6 bases). CDR1 and CDR2 from the germline V gene are SGHRS and YFSETQ. This CDR3 comprises 13 residues. The V gene lost 2 bases and the J gene lost 7 bases, with 9 bases spanning the gap. CDR3 DNA: TGCGCCAGCAGCTTACAGGGTTTTGAAAAACTGTTTTTT. Amino acids: CASSLQGFEKLFF.

This clonotype appeared many times. The chain recombines TRBV5-1 with TRBJ1-6; the match to TRBD1 covers 10 bases. Germline loops: CDR1 SGHRS, CDR2 YFSETQ. J was trimmed by 10 bases and V by 3 bases; bases with no gene match: 13. The CDR3 is made up of 17 amino acids. The CDR3 coding sequence is TGCGCCAGCAGCTCGTCCGGGACAGGGGACCTGAACTCACCCCTCCACTTT. Translated: CASSSSGTGDLNSPLHF.

There are many counts of this clonotype. This chain links TRBV29-1 with TRBJ2-5; D might be TRBD1 (5 bases). CDR1 is SQVTM, CDR2 ANQGSEA, per germline. V lost 3 bases and J lost 2, with 13 bases in between. CDR3 length: 14 residues. The CDR3 sequence is CSVELPTAQETQYF. The CDR3 bases are TGCAGCGTTGAGTTGCCGACAGCTCAAGAGACCCAGTACTTC.

This clonotype was observed many times. V and J are TRBV7-2 and TRBJ2-5; 7 bases are shared with TRBD2. Germline trimming cut 1 base from V and 1 base from J; bases unmatched to any gene: 0. The CDR3 spans 14 residues. Germline loops: CDR1 SGHTA, CDR2 FQGNSA. The CDR3, as DNA: TGTGCCAGCAGCTTAGGCGGGAGCCAAGAGACCCAGTACTTC. The encoded protein is CASSLGGSQETQYF.

About this clonotype itself: A much larger clone lies one base from this, so it may be a read error. The rearrangement uses TRBV18 and TRBJ2-7, with a tentative D call TRBD2 (5 bases). Germline V gene lookup returns CDR1 KGHSH and CDR2 LQKENI. Between the trimmed V and J ends, which lost 0 bases and 7 bases, there was a span of 10 bases. CDR3 size: 13 residues. The CDR3 DNA is TGTGCCAGCTCACCACCTCAGAGCGGAGAGCAGTACTTC. Its protein is CASSPPQSGEQYF.

The chain carries TRBV7-2 and TRBJ2-1, with D perhaps being TRBD1 or TRBD2 (6 bases each). Looked up from germline, CDR1 is SGHTA and CDR2 is FQGNSA. The CDR3 loop spans 17 amino acids. Trimming removed 3 bases at V and 7 bases at J, with 22 bases between. CDR3 DNA: TGTGCCAGCAGCTTTCCTTCCCCCCTAGCGAGGGGGAATGAGCAGTTCTTC. Translation: CASSFPSPLARGNEQFF. The variable domain in full, with the rest retrieved from reference TRBV7-2 and TRBJ2-1, is GAGVSQSPSNKVTEKGKDVELRCDPISGHTALYWYRQSLGQGLEFLIYFQGNSAPDKSGLPSDRFSAERTGGSVSTLTIQRTQQEDSAVYLCASSFPSPLARGNEQFFGPGTRLTVL.

A word on this clonotype: One end of the junction does not line up with germline, which may come from a read error. The J gene is TRBJ1-6, the V gene TRBV20-1, with D unclear. Germline lookup yields CDR1 DFQATT and CDR2 SNEGSKA (reference sequence). This CDR3 region has 14 residues. CDR3 sequence reads: CSASYFRNKSPLHF. In DNA form, the CDR3 reads TGCAGTGCTAGCTATTTCCGGAATAAGTCACCCCTCCACTTT.

This clonotype was observed at least ten times. The gene calls are TRBV7-2 and TRBJ2-2; no clear D gene. Germline CDR1 SGHTA, CDR2 FQGNSA. The CDR3 is made up of 15 amino acids. The V and J ends lost 2 bases and 1 base respectively, with 8 bases between them. The CDR3 here is CASSLLFGNTGELFF. The CDR3 nucleotides read TGTGCCAGCAGCTTATTGTTTGGGAACACCGGGGAGCTGTTTTTT.

This clonotype has a count of ten or more. CDR3 sequence: CSARDRGPRTEAFF. The CDR3 nucleotides are TGCAGTGCTAGAGACAGGGGGCCGAGGACTGAAGCTTTCTTT. This rearrangement joins TRBV20-1 to TRBJ1-1; 8 bases are shared with TRBD1. Trimming removed 0 bases from V and 5 bases from J; junction bases left unmatched: 5. This CDR3 region has 14 residues. The germline V gene encodes CDR1 DFQATT and CDR2 SNEGSKA (reference sequence).

This clonotype was seen ten or more times. This sequence joins TRBV28 and TRBJ2-7, with 9 nucleotides matching TRBD1. V gave up 5 bases and J gave up 1 base; unmatched junction bases: 9. The CDR3 runs 16 residues. CDR1 is MDHEN, CDR2 SYDVKM, per germline. CDR3 residues: CASSETGTGRSYEQYF. The CDR3 DNA follows: TGTGCCAGCAGTGAGACCGGGACAGGGAGGTCCTACGAGCAGTACTTC.

This clonotype was counted ten times or more. The CDR3 DNA sequence: TGTGCCAGCAGCCCTGAGATCGGGACCCAGTACTTC. Amino acid sequence: CASSPEIGTQYF. V gene TRBV7-2 combines with J gene TRBJ2-5; D call uncertain. The ends were cut back, 5 bases at V and 7 bases at J, with 11 bases in the middle. The CDR3 is 12 residues long. The V gene's germline CDR1 is SGHTA and CDR2 FQGNSA.

This clonotype was seen ten or more times. J is TRBJ2-1 and V is TRBV9, with D perhaps matching TRBD1 or TRBD2 (5 bases each). Germline CDR1 and CDR2: SGDLS and YYNGEE. Trimming removed 10 bases at V and 4 bases at J, with 24 bases between. The CDR3 has 16 residues. CDR3 loop: CAPLRGPGKGYNEQFF. In DNA form, the CDR3 reads TGTGCCCCCTTGAGGGGTCCCGGGAAGGGGTACAATGAGCAGTTCTTC.

This clonotype was found many times. The chain combines TRBV20-1 with TRBJ2-2; TRBD1 matches 10 bases. The V gene's germline CDR1 is DFQATT and CDR2 SNEGSKA (reference sequence). The CDR3 covers 14 residues. Unmatched junction bases numbered 7, after V lost 5 bases and J lost 7 bases. The DNA of the CDR3 is TGCAGTGCTTCCCCGGACAGGGGGGTCGGGGAGCTGTTTTTT. This encodes CSASPDRGVGELFF.

This clonotype was seen repeatedly, ten times or more. The chain has TRBV3-1 and TRBJ1-4, with D unresolved. Trimming removed 0 bases from V and 7 bases from J, with 9 bases in between. Germline loops: CDR1 LGHDT, CDR2 YNNKEL (reference sequence). The length of the CDR3 is 14 residues. The CDR3 loop reads CASSQDARGEKLFF. In nucleotides, the CDR3 is TGTGCCAGCAGCCAAGATGCCCGCGGTGAAAAACTGTTTTTT.

This chain uses TRBV20-1 with TRBJ1-2; D possibly corresponds to TRBD1 (5 bases). The CDR3 consists of 13 residues. In germline, CDR1 is DFQATT, CDR2 SNEGSKA (reference sequence). V was trimmed by 1 base and J by 8 bases, leaving 14 bases between them. CDR3 DNA sequence: TGCAGTGCTAGAGCTCGGGGGGTAGGAGGCTACACCTTC. Protein product: CSARARGVGGYTF.

This clonotype has ten or more counts. This chain uses TRBV3-1 with TRBJ2-7; the D call may be TRBD1 or TRBD2 (5 bases each). The CDR3 covers 15 residues. With 4 bases removed from V and 4 bases from J, the gap between germline ends came to 17 bases. From germline, CDR1 is LGHDT and CDR2 YNNKEL (reference sequence). CDR3 sequence reads: CASSLRGERAYEQYF. The CDR3 DNA follows: TGTGCCAGCAGCCTTAGGGGCGAGAGGGCTTACGAGCAGTACTTC.

This clonotype was found many times. The rearrangement uses TRBV5-1 and TRBJ2-1, with 9 bases aligning to TRBD2. This CDR3 is 15 amino acids long. V was pared by 4 bases and J by 0 bases, with 2 bases of the junction left unmatched. CDR1 is SGHRS, CDR2 YFSETQ, per germline. CDR3 nucleotides: TGCGCCAGCAGCGAAGCGGGAGGCTCCTACAATGAGCAGTTCTTC. The encoded protein is CASSEAGGSYNEQFF.

This clonotype was observed a handful of times. V is TRBV19 and J is TRBJ2-3; TRBD1 might be the D (6 bases). The germline V gene has CDR1 LNHDA and CDR2 SQIVND (reference sequence). The CDR3 consists of 15 residues. V shed 10 bases and J shed 4 bases, with 21 bases lying between them. As DNA, the CDR3 is TGTGCCACTAGATTACAGGGCGTTGGGGCAGATACGCAGTATTTT. This translates into CATRLQGVGADTQYF.

This clonotype was found many times. This chain joins TRBV29-1 and TRBJ2-5; 7 bases map to TRBD2. V dropped 6 bases and J dropped 9; count of bases not matched to a gene: 22. The CDR3 contains 16 residues. The germline gives CDR1 SQVTM, CDR2 ANQGSEA. CDR3 in DNA: TGCAGCGTGGACCCCGGCGACCCAATGACCCGGGGGGCCCAGTACTTC. Amino acids: CSVDPGDPMTRGAQYF. The whole variable domain, remainder taken from reference TRBV29-1 and TRBJ2-5, is SAVISQKPSRDICQRGTSLTIQCQVDSQVTMMFWYRQQPGQSLTLIATANQGSEATYESGFVIDKFPISRPNLTFSTLTVSNMSPEDSSIYLCSVDPGDPMTRGAQYFGPGTRLLVL.

In this sample, this clonotype turned up many times. The chain uses TRBV20-1 and TRBJ1-6; maybe TRBD1 (5 bases). Trimming shortened V by 6 bases and J by 5 bases, and 14 bases separated the two germline ends. This CDR3 contains 14 residues. Germline V gene data show CDR1 as DFQATT and CDR2 as SNEGSKA (reference sequence). The CDR3 reads CSAPSGTNNSPLHF. DNA for the CDR3: TGCAGTGCACCCTCCGGGACTAATAATTCACCCCTCCACTTT.

In its sample, this clonotype was seen once. A much more abundant neighbour one base away suggests this may be a read error. Because the CDR3 is missing its conserved closing phenylalanine or tryptophan, this is likely a read error. The genes are TRBV10-3 and TRBJ1-2; 7 bases fit TRBD1. CDR1 and CDR2 (germline): ENHRY, SYGVKD. There are 13 residues in the CDR3. With V trimmed by 6 bases and J by 6 bases, 7 bases remained unmatched. The CDR3 loop reads CAISRDSENGYTY. In DNA, the CDR3 is TGTGCCATCAGCCGGGACAGCGAAAATGGCTACACCTAC.

There are many counts of this clonotype. The chain is built from TRBV6-5 and TRBJ2-5, with TRBD2 matching 7 bases. J was trimmed by 7 bases and V by 2 bases; bases with no gene match: 10. The CDR3 is made up of 15 amino acids. The germline V gene has CDR1 MNHEY and CDR2 SVGAGI. The CDR3 DNA is TGTGCCAGCAGTTACGGTTCGAGGGGAGGGGTGACCCAGTACTTC. It yields the protein CASSYGSRGGVTQYF.

This clonotype was seen repeatedly, ten times or more. V and J are TRBV20-1 and TRBJ2-1, with TRBD2 identical over 12 bases. Losses at the gene ends were 7 bases for V and 8 bases for J; bases not matched to a gene: 6. The germline V gene has CDR1 DFQATT and CDR2 SNEGSKA (reference sequence). This CDR3 is built from 13 residues. In DNA, the CDR3 is TGCAGTGTGCGGGCTAGCGGGAGGGATGAGCAGTTCTTC. Translation: CSVRASGRDEQFF.

This clonotype was seen only a few times. The genes are TRBV20-1 and TRBJ1-2, with 9 bases aligning to TRBD1. Germline V lookup: CDR1 DFQATT, CDR2 SNEGSKA (reference sequence). The CDR3 runs 15 residues. J was trimmed by 4 bases and V by 3 bases; bases with no gene match: 9. CDR3 nucleotide sequence: TGCAGTGCTAGCCCCCGGACAGGGGATTCCTATGGCTACACCTTC. Protein product: CSASPRTGDSYGYTF.

The sample holds many counts of this clonotype. The chain links TRBV20-1 to TRBJ2-2; 9 bases match TRBD2. The CDR3 loop spans 15 amino acids. J was trimmed by 0 bases and V by 6 bases; bases with no gene match: 5. Germline values: CDR1 DFQATT, CDR2 SNEGSKA (reference sequence). This CDR3 is CSAEGLAPNTGELFF. The CDR3 DNA is TGCAGTGCAGAGGGACTAGCTCCGAACACCGGGGAGCTGTTTTTT.

In this sample, this clonotype turned up once. A much bigger clone sits one base away, suggesting this may be a read error. V usage is TRBV12-3 or TRBV12-4 and J usage is TRBJ2-7; 8 nucleotides line up with TRBD2. This CDR3 region has 16 residues. The CDR3 protein is CACSLAGGPKSYEQYF. CDR3 nucleotide sequence: TGTGCCTGCAGTTTGGCGGGAGGACCTAAATCCTACGAGCAGTACTTC.